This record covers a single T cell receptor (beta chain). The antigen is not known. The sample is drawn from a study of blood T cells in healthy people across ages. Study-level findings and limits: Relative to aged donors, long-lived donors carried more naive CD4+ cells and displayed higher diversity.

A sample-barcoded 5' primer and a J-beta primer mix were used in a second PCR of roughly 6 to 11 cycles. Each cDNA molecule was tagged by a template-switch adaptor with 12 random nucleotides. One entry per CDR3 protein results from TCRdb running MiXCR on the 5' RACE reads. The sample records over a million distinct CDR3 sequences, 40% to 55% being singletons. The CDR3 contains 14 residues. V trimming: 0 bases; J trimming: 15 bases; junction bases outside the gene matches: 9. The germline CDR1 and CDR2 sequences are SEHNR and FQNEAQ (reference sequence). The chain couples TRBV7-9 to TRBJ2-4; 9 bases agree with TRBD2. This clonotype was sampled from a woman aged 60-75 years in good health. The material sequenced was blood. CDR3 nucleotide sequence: TGTGCCAGCAGCTTAGCGGGTCAAGCGGGAGGAAGGTACTTC. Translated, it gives CASSLAGQAGGRYF. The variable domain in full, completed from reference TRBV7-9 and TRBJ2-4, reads DTGVSQNPRHKITKRGQNVTFRCDPISEHNRLYWYRQTLGQGPEFLTYFQNEAQLEKSRLLSDRFSAERPKGSFSTLEIQRTEQGDSAMYLCASSLAGQAGGRYFGAGTRLSVL.